This paragraph reports one T cell receptor (beta chain). Some clones are missing from TCRdb's copy, which holds only in-frame ones; the method was immunoSEQ multiplex PCR. In the table there are approximately 270,000 clones, approximately 85% of which are singletons. The CDR3 runs to 13 residues. The ends were cut back, 0 bases at V and 11 bases at J, with 14 bases in the middle. CDR1 SGHRS and CDR2 YFSETQ come from the germline V gene. This specimen comes from a study of blood T cell repertoires in COVID-19. This chain uses TRBV5-1 with TRBJ1-1, with a weak D call TRBD1 (5 bases). The clonotype was recovered from a human donor with COVID-19, enrolled during active disease. The donor label of this sample is uncertain. Material: peripheral blood. The CDR3 region is CASSLERGDYAFF. The CDR3 DNA sequence: TGCGCCAGCAGCTTGGAAAGGGGCGATTATGCTTTCTTT.